The 21 T cell receptor beta chains below were found in one sample sequenced in a study of neurological immune-mediated disorders. TCRdb re-derived calls from the 5' RACE reads in MiXCR, one entry per CDR3 protein. The sample holds over 55,000 distinct CDR3 sequences, about 2.5% seen once. Sample: PBMCs. The receptor source for this set is a man aged 50 to 60 with multiple sclerosis.

This clonotype was observed many times. The gene calls are TRBV12-3 or TRBV12-4 and TRBJ1-5; no clear D gene. The CDR3 runs 15 residues. V was clipped by 3 bases and J by 2 bases, with 11 bases between them. The CDR3: CASSLDSVGNQPQHF. DNA of the CDR3: TGTGCCAGCAGTTTGGATTCTGTGGGCAATCAGCCCCAGCATTTT.

Many counts were recorded for this clonotype. V usage is TRBV19 and J usage is TRBJ2-3; 8 positions agree with TRBD2. Germline trimming cut 5 bases from V and 3 bases from J; bases unmatched to any gene: 4. CDR3 length equals 14 residues. Germline CDR1 reads LNHDA; CDR2 reads SQIVND (reference sequence). CDR3 sequence: CASSLRGGTDTQYF. The CDR3 nucleotides read TGTGCCAGTAGTCTTCGGGGGGGAACAGATACGCAGTATTTT.

The chain combines TRBV11-2 with TRBJ1-5; D is unclear. V lost 0 bases and J 2 bases, leaving 8 bases between the germline ends. Germline CDR1 is SGHAT and CDR2 is FQNNGV. The CDR3 has 15 residues. For the CDR3, the DNA is TGTGCCAGCAGCTTAGAAGGACGGGGCAATCAGCCCCAGCATTTT. Translation gives CASSLEGRGNQPQHF.

This clonotype occurred many times. The chain combines TRBV5-1 with TRBJ1-5; 10 positions agree with TRBD1. The length of the CDR3 is 16 residues. V was pared by 4 bases and J by 0 bases, with 4 bases of the junction left unmatched. Per the germline V gene, CDR1 is SGHRS and CDR2 is YFSETQ. The CDR3 region is CASSEGTGVSNQPQHF. CDR3 coding DNA: TGCGCCAGCAGCGAGGGGACAGGGGTTAGCAATCAGCCCCAGCATTTT.

Many counts were recorded for this clonotype. The CDR3 nucleotides read TGTGCCAGCAGCTTAGTTCGCAGGCCTAACACCGGGGAGCTGTTTTTT. It codes for CASSLVRRPNTGELFF. The J gene is TRBJ2-2, the V gene TRBV7-2; no definite D call. This CDR3 is 16 amino acids long. The V end was cut by 1 base, the J end by 2 bases, with 11 bases between. The V gene's germline CDR1 is SGHTA and CDR2 FQGNSA.

Many counts were recorded for this clonotype. V gene TRBV5-1 combines with J gene TRBJ1-6; TRBD1 matches 8 bases. J was trimmed by 8 bases and V by 3 bases; bases with no gene match: 4. The CDR3 consists of 14 residues. Germline V gives CDR1 SGHRS, CDR2 YFSETQ. CDR3 coding DNA: TGCGCCAGCAGCTGGACAGGGTGGGATTCACCCCTCCACTTT. Translating it yields CASSWTGWDSPLHF.

The chain links TRBV18 to TRBJ2-5, with no clear D. This CDR3 is 13 amino acids long. CDR1 and CDR2 (germline): KGHSH, LQKENI. V was trimmed by 4 bases and J by 5 bases, leaving 11 bases between them. CDR3 DNA: TGTGCCAGCTCACAATTGATGGGCGAGACCCAGTACTTC. Protein product: CASSQLMGETQYF.

This clonotype qualifies as medium-sized (0.01 to 0.1%). The V gene is TRBV10-3, the J gene TRBJ2-3; 8 positions agree with TRBD2. Germline V CDR1 and CDR2: ENHRY, SYGVKD. V was clipped by 11 bases and J by 2 bases; unmatched bases: 6. The CDR3 covers 13 residues. CDR3 sequence reads: CASMRGATDTQYF. The CDR3 nucleotides read TGTGCCTCAATGCGGGGGGCCACAGATACGCAGTATTTT.

This clonotype was counted many times. CDR3 nucleotides: TGTGCCAGCAGTAAACTTGACAGGGGGTACGAGCAGTACTTC. Encoded protein: CASSKLDRGYEQYF. The chain employs TRBV6-6 and TRBJ2-7; TRBD1 matches at 9 bases. This CDR3 region has 14 residues. Germline V CDR1 and CDR2: MNHNY, SVGAGI (reference sequence). Trimming removed 5 bases from V and 4 bases from J; junction bases left unmatched: 6.

The sample holds many counts of this clonotype. The chain has TRBV20-1 and TRBJ1-2, with a tentative D call TRBD1 (5 bases). V lost 6 bases and J 0 bases, leaving 14 bases between the germline ends. The CDR3 spans 14 residues. The germline CDR1 and CDR2 sequences are DFQATT and SNEGSKA (reference sequence). The CDR3 spells CSARGRGPNYGYTF. The CDR3 region has the DNA TGCAGTGCCCGAGGGAGGGGCCCTAACTATGGCTACACCTTC.

This clonotype has ten or more counts. The gene calls are TRBV6-2 or TRBV6-3 and TRBJ2-2, with D possibly TRBD2 on 5 matching bases. The CDR3 consists of 15 residues. V was pared by 7 bases and J by 2 bases, with 14 bases between. Germline-derived CDR1 and CDR2 are MNHEY and SVGEGT. CDR3 loop: CASTLATLNTGELFF. As DNA, the CDR3 is TGTGCCAGCACCCTAGCTACTTTAAACACCGGGGAGCTGTTTTTT.

In its sample, this clonotype was seen many times. The rearrangement links TRBV18 to TRBJ1-3; TRBD1 might be the D (5 bases). There are 16 residues in the CDR3. Trimming removed 0 bases from V and 2 bases from J, with 11 bases in between. The germline V gene encodes CDR1 KGHSH and CDR2 LQKENI. CDR3 DNA: TGTGCCAGCTCACCACCGGGCCAGGGAACTGGAAACACCATATATTTT. Its translation is CASSPPGQGTGNTIYF.

This clonotype was seen at least ten times. The V call is TRBV10-1, the J call TRBJ2-3; 7 positions match TRBD1. The CDR3 runs 15 residues. V gave up 3 bases and J gave up 1 base; unmatched junction bases: 4. Looked up from germline, CDR1 is WNHNN and CDR2 is SYGVQD (reference sequence). The chain's CDR3 is CASSEIGQGTDTQYF. CDR3 nucleotide sequence: TGCGCCAGCAGTGAAATAGGACAGGGCACAGATACGCAGTATTTT.

This clonotype has a count of ten or more. The chain couples TRBV6-5 to TRBJ1-4; TRBD1 might be the D (6 bases). Germline-derived CDR1 and CDR2 are MNHEY and SVGAGI. Trimming pared 6 bases from V and 5 bases from J, leaving 13 bases between. This CDR3 is 14 amino acids long. The CDR3 DNA follows: TGTGCCAGCAGGGAACCGGGACAAAATGAAAAACTGTTTTTT. Its translation: CASREPGQNEKLFF.

This clonotype was detected ten times or more. This chain uses TRBV27 with TRBJ2-5, with 10 bases that match TRBD2. The CDR3 has 15 residues. V shed 5 bases and J 5 bases; nucleotides not matched to a gene: 8. Germline values: CDR1 MNHEY, CDR2 SMNVEV (reference sequence). CDR3 residues: CASSEERGGFETQYF. CDR3 nucleotides: TGTGCCAGCAGTGAAGAGCGGGGGGGCTTTGAGACCCAGTACTTC.

This clonotype was counted ten times or more. The chain uses TRBV12-3 or TRBV12-4 and TRBJ2-7; a weak D match, TRBD2 (5 bases). The V and J ends lost 10 bases and 4 bases respectively, with 17 bases between them. This CDR3 spans 13 amino acids. The CDR3 loop is CAIRSRGEYEQYF. The CDR3, as DNA: TGTGCCATCAGGTCCCGGGGTGAATACGAGCAGTACTTC.

This clonotype was seen repeatedly, ten times or more. The genes are TRBV9 and TRBJ2-7; D is tentatively TRBD1 or TRBD2 (7 bases each). The CDR3 is 14 amino acids. Germline CDR1 is SGDLS and CDR2 is YYNGEE. V lost 0 bases and J lost 6, with 13 bases in between. CDR3: CASSVGQGGREQYF. CDR3 DNA: TGTGCCAGCAGCGTAGGGCAGGGGGGGCGCGAGCAGTACTTC. Combining the CDR3 with reference TRBV9 and TRBJ2-7 gives the whole variable domain DSGVTQTPKHLITATGQRVTLRCSPRSGDLSVYWYQQSLDQGLQFLIQYYNGEERAKGNILERFSAQQFPDLHSELNLSSLELGDSALYFCASSVGQGGREQYFGPGTRLTVT.

This clonotype was detected ten times or more. The genes are TRBV3-1 and TRBJ1-1; the D gene is possibly TRBD1 (6 bases). Germline CDR1 LGHDT, CDR2 YNNKEL (reference sequence). The V gene lost 7 bases and the J gene lost 5 bases, with 14 bases spanning the gap. This CDR3 is built from 13 residues. CDR3 protein: CASTGGMGTEAFF. CDR3 nucleotides: TGTGCCAGCACTGGGGGCATGGGGACTGAAGCTTTCTTT.

This clonotype has at least ten counts. J is TRBJ2-7 and V is TRBV20-1, with TRBD2 as a possible D gene (6 bases). The CDR3 contains 13 residues. Germline V CDR1 and CDR2: DFQATT, SNEGSKA (reference sequence). Trimming took 2 bases from V and 6 from J, leaving 14 bases between them. The CDR3 sequence is CSARYGSLGEQYF. The CDR3 DNA sequence: TGCAGTGCTAGATACGGGAGTTTGGGCGAGCAGTACTTC.

This clonotype was found many times. This rearrangement joins TRBV5-1 to TRBJ1-1; D is unclear. V was pared by 5 bases and J by 2 bases, with 10 bases between. The CDR3 extends over 13 amino acids. CDR1 and CDR2 from the germline V gene are SGHRS and YFSETQ. CDR3 protein: CASSGQINTEAFF. Here the CDR3 DNA reads TGCGCCAGCAGTGGCCAGATCAACACTGAAGCTTTCTTT.

This clonotype was counted many times. CDR3 in DNA: TGTGCCAGCAGCTTAGTCCCGGCGGCAACTAATGAAAAACTGTTTTTT. Its protein is CASSLVPAATNEKLFF. The chain couples TRBV7-9 to TRBJ1-4; D uncertain. The CDR3 contains 16 residues. The V gene's germline CDR1 is SEHNR and CDR2 FQNEAQ (reference sequence). V was cut by 1 base and J by 0 bases, with 9 bases left in between.